Following are 30 T cell receptor beta chains from one sample sequenced in a study of T cells after yellow fever vaccination. Using its own MiXCR run on the 5' RACE reads, TCRdb lists one record per CDR3 protein. Of approximately 150,000 distinct CDR3 sequences in the sample, approximately 7.7% are singletons; the top ten hold about 0.73%. Sequenced material: CD4+ T cells sorted from PBMCs, taken 5 days after the yellow fever booster vaccination. The receptors were sampled from a man younger than 40 who received the YFV17D yellow fever vaccine.

This clonotype was picked up many times. The chain carries TRBV20-1 and TRBJ2-2; 12 bases map to TRBD2. Germline CDR1 DFQATT, CDR2 SNEGSKA (reference sequence). V was clipped by 5 bases and J by 5 bases; unmatched bases: 3. CDR3 length: 14 amino acids. The CDR3 DNA is TGCAGTGCTCTAGCGGGAGGGAGTACCGGGGAGCTGTTTTTT. Translation: CSALAGGSTGELFF.

The chain joins TRBV3-1 to TRBJ1-4, with D unclear. CDR3 length equals 17 residues. CDR1 and CDR2 from the germline V gene are LGHDT and YNNKEL (reference sequence). Trimming removed 5 bases at V and 0 bases at J, with 16 bases between. CDR3 in amino acids: CASSDGRTRTTNEKLFF. CDR3 DNA sequence: TGTGCCAGCAGCGACGGCCGGACCCGCACAACTAATGAAAAACTGTTTTTT. The full variable domain, with the rest looked up from reference TRBV3-1 and TRBJ1-4, is DTAVSQTPKYLVTQMGNDKSIKCEQNLGHDTMYWYKQDSKKFLKIMFSYNNKELIINETVPNRFSPKSPDKAHLNLHINSLELGDSAVYFCASSDGRTRTTNEKLFFGSGTQLSVL.

J is TRBJ1-3 and V is TRBV4-3, with D tentatively TRBD1 (5 bases). This CDR3 has 12 amino acids. CDR1 LGHNA and CDR2 YSLEER come from the germline V gene. V lost 1 base and J lost 10, with 8 bases in between. CDR3 sequence: CASSQAEGTIYF. The CDR3 region has the DNA TGCGCCAGCAGCCAAGCTGAGGGGACCATATATTTT.

This clonotype was counted at least ten times. The chain carries TRBV6-1 and TRBJ2-3; 11 bases fit TRBD2. Germline values: CDR1 MNHNS, CDR2 SASEGT. The CDR3 consists of 16 residues. The V and J ends lost 8 bases and 0 bases, in that order; junction bases with no gene match: 7. The CDR3 here is CASARLAGSSTDTQYF. The CDR3 region has the DNA TGTGCCAGCGCGAGACTAGCGGGATCTAGCACAGATACGCAGTATTTT.

This clonotype was picked up many times. The chain carries TRBV7-2 and TRBJ2-5; TRBD1 matches at 7 bases. With 4 bases clipped from V and 8 bases from J, the junction kept 4 bases outside the gene matches. Germline loops: CDR1 SGHTA, CDR2 FQGNSA. This CDR3 spans 12 amino acids. The CDR3 nucleotides are TGTGCCAGCAGCTCGCAGGGGGACACCCAGTACTTC. This sequence encodes CASSSQGDTQYF.

This clonotype occurred many times. The V gene is TRBV30, the J gene TRBJ2-2; D gene unclear. Germline CDR1 reads GTSNPN; CDR2 reads SVGIG (reference sequence). V shed 2 bases and J shed 3 bases, with 4 bases lying between them. The CDR3 is 12 residues long. The CDR3 nucleotides read TGTGCCTGGAGTCTGTACACCGGGGAGCTGTTTTTT. It is translated as CAWSLYTGELFF.

This clonotype was detected many times. V gene TRBV20-1 combines with J gene TRBJ2-1; TRBD1 is a possible D gene (6 bases). Germline V gene sequence: CDR1 DFQATT, CDR2 SNEGSKA (reference sequence). CDR3 size: 16 residues. The ends were cut back, 3 bases at V and 5 bases at J, with 20 bases in the middle. The CDR3 bases are TGCAGTGCTAGTGTCCCCCAGGGGTTTCTAGACAATGAGCAGTTCTTC. This translates into CSASVPQGFLDNEQFF.

The chain employs TRBV7-2 and TRBJ2-7, with TRBD2 matching 12 bases. CDR3 length: 15 residues. V shed 4 bases and J 9 bases; nucleotides not matched to a gene: 10. The germline CDR1 and CDR2 sequences are SGHTA and FQGNSA. CDR3 amino acids: CASSSTSGSAVVQYF. In DNA form, the CDR3 reads TGTGCCAGCAGCTCGACTAGCGGGAGCGCAGTGGTGCAGTACTTC.

The chain employs TRBV2 and TRBJ2-3; TRBD2 matches 10 bases. The CDR3 covers 16 residues. V lost 8 bases, J lost 5 bases, and 13 bases stayed unmatched. CDR1 is SNHLY and CDR2 is FYNNEI in the germline V gene. As DNA, the CDR3 is TGTGCCAGCGGGTCTAGCGGGAGAGGTTTAGAAGATACGCAGTATTTT. Protein sequence: CASGSSGRGLEDTQYF.

This clonotype showed up many times. The chain couples TRBV20-1 to TRBJ1-2, with D possibly being TRBD1 (6 bases). V was pared by 4 bases and J by 4 bases, with 16 bases between. Germline assignment: CDR1 DFQATT and CDR2 SNEGSKA (reference sequence). The CDR3 consists of 14 residues. The DNA for the CDR3 is TGCAGTGCTACCCCTGCTCAGGGGATCTATGGCTACACCTTC. This encodes CSATPAQGIYGYTF.

This clonotype has ten or more counts. The chain joins TRBV28 to TRBJ2-7; D not resolved. Trimming shortened V by 5 bases and J by 2 bases, and 10 bases separated the two germline ends. CDR1 and CDR2 from the germline V gene are MDHEN and SYDVKM. This CDR3 comprises 13 residues. CDR3 sequence reads: CASSKSQAYEQYF. CDR3 nucleotides: TGTGCCAGCAGTAAAAGTCAGGCCTACGAGCAGTACTTC.

This clonotype was detected many times. This chain joins TRBV7-2 and TRBJ2-1; 7 positions match TRBD2. There are 16 residues in the CDR3. Germline CDR1 SGHTA, CDR2 FQGNSA. The V and J ends lost 7 bases and 6 bases, in that order; junction bases with no gene match: 15. In DNA form, the CDR3 reads TGTGCCAGCACCCTTCTAAGGCTAGCGGCAGCCAATGAGCAGTTCTTC. Translating it yields CASTLLRLAAANEQFF.

This clonotype was picked up a small number of times. The rearrangement joins TRBV6-2 or TRBV6-3 to TRBJ2-2, with D possibly being TRBD2 (6 bases). Germline CDR1 and CDR2: MNHEY and SVGEGT. Trimming removed 8 bases at V and 5 bases at J, with 18 bases between. The CDR3 is 15 amino acids. The DNA of the CDR3 is TGTGCCAGCCGGGAGCTTGATAAGGGGACCGGGGAGCTGTTTTTT. Amino acid sequence: CASRELDKGTGELFF.

The sample holds many counts of this clonotype. The rearrangement uses TRBV20-1 and TRBJ2-3; D could derive from TRBD1 or TRBD2 (6 bases each). Per the germline V gene, CDR1 is DFQATT and CDR2 is SNEGSKA (reference sequence). V was trimmed by 2 bases and J by 4 bases, leaving 10 bases between them. The CDR3 consists of 13 residues. CDR3 DNA: TGCAGTGCTAGAACCGGGGGCGCAGATACGCAGTATTTT. It is translated as CSARTGGADTQYF.

Of note for this clonotype: Since a much larger clone is just one base distant, this may be a read error. The chain links TRBV7-8 to TRBJ1-2; 9 nucleotides match TRBD1. This CDR3 region has 15 residues. In germline, CDR1 is SGHVS, CDR2 FQNEAQ. The CDR3 nucleotides read TGTGCCAGCAGCTTAGGGACAGGGGCGTCTTTGGGCTTCACCTTC. Amino acid sequence: CASSLGTGASLGFTF.

This clonotype was observed a few times. This chain joins TRBV9 and TRBJ2-4, with D hard to call. The CDR3 contains 18 residues. Germline V gene lookup returns CDR1 SGDLS and CDR2 YYNGEE. V lost 0 bases and J lost 1, with 17 bases in between. This CDR3 is CASSVATSQGMAKNIQYF. CDR3 DNA sequence: TGTGCCAGCAGCGTAGCTACGAGTCAAGGGATGGCCAAAAACATTCAGTACTTC.

This clonotype was detected ten times or more. The V and J genes are TRBV18 and TRBJ2-1; no firm D call. With 0 bases removed from V and 4 bases from J, the gap between germline ends came to 7 bases. Germline CDR1 is KGHSH and CDR2 is LQKENI. The CDR3 totals 14 residues. As DNA, the CDR3 is TGTGCCAGCTCACCACCGGTAGGGTACAATGAGCAGTTCTTC. It codes for CASSPPVGYNEQFF.

This clonotype occurred many times. The gene calls are TRBV3-1 and TRBJ2-7; maybe TRBD2 (6 bases). With 0 bases removed from V and 6 bases from J, the gap between germline ends came to 15 bases. The CDR3 loop spans 15 amino acids. Germline values: CDR1 LGHDT, CDR2 YNNKEL (reference sequence). CDR3 in DNA: TGTGCCAGCAGCCAAGAAGAGGGAATGCGGGGCGAGCAGTACTTC. Protein product: CASSQEEGMRGEQYF.

This clonotype was detected ten times or more. The CDR3 region is CASRDTSSYNEQFF. CDR3 sequence (DNA): TGTGCCAGCAGGGACACGAGCTCCTACAATGAGCAGTTCTTC. The chain recombines TRBV6-5 with TRBJ2-1, with a tentative D call TRBD1 (5 bases). V was pared by 6 bases and J by 0 bases, with 9 bases between. Germline V gene sequence: CDR1 MNHEY, CDR2 SVGAGI. The CDR3 spans 14 residues.

This clonotype appeared many times. This chain links TRBV3-1 with TRBJ2-1, with 10 bases matching TRBD1. V dropped 7 bases and J dropped 4; count of bases not matched to a gene: 4. Germline V gene sequence: CDR1 LGHDT, CDR2 YNNKEL (reference sequence). This CDR3 has 14 amino acids. DNA of the CDR3: TGTGCCAGCACCAGGGACAGGGGTTACAATGAGCAGTTCTTC. Protein product: CASTRDRGYNEQFF.

Ten or more counts support this clonotype. The chain is built from TRBV5-5 and TRBJ2-7; 11 positions match TRBD2. Germline CDR1 reads SGHKS; CDR2 reads YYEKEE (reference sequence). The CDR3 extends over 17 amino acids. The J segment lost 1 base and the V segment lost 0 bases, leaving 6 bases of the junction unmatched. DNA of the CDR3: TGTGCCAGCAGCTTGGTAACTAGCGGGAGTTCTTCCTACGAGCAGTACTTC. Translated, it gives CASSLVTSGSSSYEQYF. Complete variable domain (other parts from reference TRBV5-5 and TRBJ2-7): DAGVTQSPTHLIKTRGQQVTLRCSPISGHKSVSWYQQVLGQGPQFIFQYYEKEERGRGNFPDRFSARQFPNYSSELNVNALLLGDSALYLCASSLVTSGSSSYEQYFGPGTRLTVT.

This clonotype was seen many times. V gene TRBV5-1 combines with J gene TRBJ2-7, with D possibly being TRBD1 or TRBD2 (5 bases each). CDR1 is SGHRS and CDR2 is YFSETQ in the germline V gene. The CDR3 covers 13 residues. V gave up 4 bases and J gave up 12 bases, with 20 bases separating them. CDR3 DNA: TGCGCCAGCAGCATGGGACCGTACGAGACGTGGTACTTC. Residues: CASSMGPYETWYF.

Points on this clonotype: A much larger clone lies one base from this, so it may be a read error. The gene calls are TRBV9 and TRBJ1-1, with TRBD1 matching 7 bases. The CDR3 consists of 14 residues. CDR1 and CDR2 from the germline V gene are SGDLS and YYNGEE. The trim removed 4 bases at V and 1 base at J, leaving 4 bases unmatched. The CDR3 spells CASSMNRGNTEAFF. Here the CDR3 DNA reads TGTGCCAGCAGCATGAACAGGGGGAACACTGAAGCTTTCTTT.

The V and J genes are TRBV28 and TRBJ2-7; no definite D call. Germline loops: CDR1 MDHEN, CDR2 SYDVKM. This CDR3 is 16 amino acids long. The germline V and J ends were trimmed by 3 bases and 2 bases, with 17 bases remaining between them. The CDR3 bases are TGTGCCAGCAGTTTCATTTCGAGTCGGGTAGCCTACGAGCAGTACTTC. Translation: CASSFISSRVAYEQYF.

The chain links TRBV6-6 to TRBJ2-1; a weak D match, TRBD1 (5 bases). Germline V gene sequence: CDR1 MNHNY, CDR2 SVGAGI (reference sequence). V lost 0 bases and J 11 bases, leaving 11 bases between the germline ends. There are 13 residues in the CDR3. The CDR3, as DNA: TGTGCCAGCAGTTACTCTTATCAGGGTCAGCAGTTCTTC. This translates into CASSYSYQGQQFF.

The V and J genes are TRBV5-4 and TRBJ1-2; no clear D. Germline V gene sequence: CDR1 SGHNT, CDR2 YYREEE (reference sequence). The CDR3 covers 18 residues. The ends were cut back, 3 bases at V and 2 bases at J, with 23 bases in the middle. The CDR3: CASSSGSLHIASNYGYTF. In DNA, the CDR3 is TGTGCCAGCAGCTCGGGGAGCCTCCACATAGCCTCAAACTATGGCTACACCTTC.

This clonotype was picked up many times. J is TRBJ1-1 and V is TRBV20-1; no reliable D call. The CDR3 totals 13 residues. Germline V lookup: CDR1 DFQATT, CDR2 SNEGSKA (reference sequence). V dropped 1 base and J dropped 5 bases, with 11 bases sitting between them. The CDR3: CSARGLRMTEAFF. The CDR3 DNA reads as TGCAGTGCTAGAGGGCTGCGGATGACTGAAGCTTTCTTT.

In its sample, this clonotype was seen many times. The genes are TRBV12-3 or TRBV12-4 and TRBJ2-3; possibly TRBD2 for D (5 bases). The V end was cut by 3 bases, the J end by 6 bases, with 13 bases between. The CDR3 is 14 residues long. DNA for the CDR3: TGTGCCAGCAGTTTGGATGAAGCGGCTGATACGCAGTATTTT. Encoded protein: CASSLDEAADTQYF.

This clonotype was detected only a few times. This chain links TRBV4-3 with TRBJ2-2; the D is unclear. This CDR3 region has 17 residues. The V gene lost 0 bases and the J gene lost 0 bases, with 11 bases spanning the gap. CDR1 and CDR2 from the germline V gene are LGHNA and YSLEER. The CDR3 DNA reads as TGCGCCAGCAGCCAAGATATTGCGGTGACGAACACCGGGGAGCTGTTTTTT. It yields the protein CASSQDIAVTNTGELFF.

On this clonotype itself: Since a much larger clone is just one base distant, this may be a read error. The chain carries TRBV28 and TRBJ2-4; 10 bases are shared with TRBD1. This CDR3 region has 18 residues. Germline V lookup: CDR1 MDHEN, CDR2 SYDVKM. CDR3 bases: TGTCCCAGCAGTCCCGTCTCCGGGACAGGGGCGATCAAAAACATTCAGTACTTC. Amino acids: CPSSPVSGTGAIKNIQYF.